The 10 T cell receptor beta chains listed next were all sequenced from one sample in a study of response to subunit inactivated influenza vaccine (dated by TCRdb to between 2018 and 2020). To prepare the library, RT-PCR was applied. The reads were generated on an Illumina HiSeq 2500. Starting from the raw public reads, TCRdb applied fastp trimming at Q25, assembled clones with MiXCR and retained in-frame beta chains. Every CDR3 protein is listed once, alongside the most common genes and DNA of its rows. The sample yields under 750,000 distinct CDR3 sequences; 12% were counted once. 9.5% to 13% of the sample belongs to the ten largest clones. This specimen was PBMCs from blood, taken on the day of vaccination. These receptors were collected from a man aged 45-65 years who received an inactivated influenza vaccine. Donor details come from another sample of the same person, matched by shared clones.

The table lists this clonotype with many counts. The CDR3 DNA is TGCAGCGTTGCCGGGACTAGCGGGAGGGCCGGTGAGCAGTTCTTC. Its protein is CSVAGTSGRAGEQFF. The chain has TRBV29-1 and TRBJ2-1; 16 nucleotides match TRBD2. J lost 9 bases, V lost 4 bases, and 6 bases had no gene match. Per germline, CDR1 SQVTM and CDR2 ANQGSEA. This CDR3 region has 15 residues.

The CDR3 DNA reads TGCAGTGCTACAGACAGGGGGTTTTCACCCGGGGAGCTGTTTTTT. Residues: CSATDRGFSPGELFF. The V and J genes are TRBV20-1 and TRBJ2-2, with 9 bases fitting TRBD1. This CDR3 comprises 15 residues. J was trimmed by 6 bases and V by 4 bases; bases with no gene match: 9. Looked up from germline, CDR1 is DFQATT and CDR2 is SNEGSKA (reference sequence).

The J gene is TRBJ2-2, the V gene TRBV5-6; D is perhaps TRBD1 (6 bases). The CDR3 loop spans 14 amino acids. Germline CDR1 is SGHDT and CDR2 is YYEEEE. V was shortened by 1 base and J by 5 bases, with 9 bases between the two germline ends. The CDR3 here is CASSLRQATGELFF. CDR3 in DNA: TGTGCCAGCAGCTTGAGACAGGCGACCGGGGAGCTGTTTTTT.

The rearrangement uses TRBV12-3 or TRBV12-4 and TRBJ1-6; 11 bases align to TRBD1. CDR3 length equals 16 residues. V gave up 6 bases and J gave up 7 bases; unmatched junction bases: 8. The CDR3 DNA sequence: TGTGCCAGCAGGCGGACAGGGGGCTTTTCGAATTCACCCCTCCACTTT. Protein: CASRRTGGFSNSPLHF.

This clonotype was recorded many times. CDR3 DNA: TGTGCCAGCAGCAGAAGCGGACAAGAGACCCAGTACTTC. It yields the protein CASSRSGQETQYF. The chain combines TRBV7-2 with TRBJ2-5; perhaps TRBD2 as D (5 bases). V shed 5 bases and J shed 2 bases, with 9 bases lying between them. Germline CDR1 reads SGHTA; CDR2 reads FQGNSA. CDR3 length: 13 amino acids.

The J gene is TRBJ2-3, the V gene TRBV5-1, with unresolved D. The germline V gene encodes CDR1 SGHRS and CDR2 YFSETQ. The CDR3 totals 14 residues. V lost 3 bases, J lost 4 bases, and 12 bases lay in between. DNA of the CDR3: TGCGCCAGCAGCTCCTTCGCGAGTCCAGATACGCAGTATTTT. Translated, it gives CASSSFASPDTQYF.

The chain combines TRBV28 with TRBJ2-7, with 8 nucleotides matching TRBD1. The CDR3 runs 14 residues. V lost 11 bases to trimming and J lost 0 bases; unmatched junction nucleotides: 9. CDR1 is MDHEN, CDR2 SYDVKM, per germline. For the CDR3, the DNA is TGTGCCGCAGGGGGCAGGAGGAGCTCCTACGAGCAGTACTTC. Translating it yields CAAGGRRSSYEQYF.

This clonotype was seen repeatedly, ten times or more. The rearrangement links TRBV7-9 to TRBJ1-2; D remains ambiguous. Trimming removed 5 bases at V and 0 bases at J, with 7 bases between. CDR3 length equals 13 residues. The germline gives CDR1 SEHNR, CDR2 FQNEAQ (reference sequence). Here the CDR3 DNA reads TGTGCCAGCAGCCAGGAGGCTAACTATGGCTACACCTTC. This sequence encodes CASSQEANYGYTF.

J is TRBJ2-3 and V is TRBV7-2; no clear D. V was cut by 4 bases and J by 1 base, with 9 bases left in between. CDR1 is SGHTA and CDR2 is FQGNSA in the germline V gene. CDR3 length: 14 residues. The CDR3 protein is CASSYPTRTDTQYF. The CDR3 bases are TGTGCCAGCAGCTACCCGACACGCACAGATACGCAGTATTTT.

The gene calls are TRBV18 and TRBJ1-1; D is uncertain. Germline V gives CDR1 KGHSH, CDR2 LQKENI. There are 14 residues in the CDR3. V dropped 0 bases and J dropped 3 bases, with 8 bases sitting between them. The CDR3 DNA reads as TGTGCCAGCTCACCACCGTGGGGTCACACTGAAGCTTTCTTT. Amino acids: CASSPPWGHTEAFF.